This record looks at one T cell receptor (beta chain) sequence and its context. These data originate in a study of blood T cell repertoires in COVID-19. Looking at the study overall: COVID-19 samples collected from the United States, Italy and Spain covered acute and convalescent phases.

In germline, CDR1 is SNHLY, CDR2 FYNNEI. This CDR3 region has 16 residues. V lost 5 bases, J lost 6 bases, and 22 bases lay in between. Here immunoSEQ multiplex PCR was the method, and the copy in TCRdb shows in-frame clones only, minus some. Among more than 85,000 clones listed, 70% to 90% were seen once. The V call is TRBV2, the J call TRBJ1-1; tentatively, D is TRBD1 (5 bases). The source material was peripheral blood. This TCR derives from a human donor in a cohort sampled during active COVID-19. The CDR3 bases are TGTGCCAGCAGTACGTTTAAGGGGAGGGCTGTCGCTGAAGCTTTCTTT. It translates to CASSTFKGRAVAEAFF.